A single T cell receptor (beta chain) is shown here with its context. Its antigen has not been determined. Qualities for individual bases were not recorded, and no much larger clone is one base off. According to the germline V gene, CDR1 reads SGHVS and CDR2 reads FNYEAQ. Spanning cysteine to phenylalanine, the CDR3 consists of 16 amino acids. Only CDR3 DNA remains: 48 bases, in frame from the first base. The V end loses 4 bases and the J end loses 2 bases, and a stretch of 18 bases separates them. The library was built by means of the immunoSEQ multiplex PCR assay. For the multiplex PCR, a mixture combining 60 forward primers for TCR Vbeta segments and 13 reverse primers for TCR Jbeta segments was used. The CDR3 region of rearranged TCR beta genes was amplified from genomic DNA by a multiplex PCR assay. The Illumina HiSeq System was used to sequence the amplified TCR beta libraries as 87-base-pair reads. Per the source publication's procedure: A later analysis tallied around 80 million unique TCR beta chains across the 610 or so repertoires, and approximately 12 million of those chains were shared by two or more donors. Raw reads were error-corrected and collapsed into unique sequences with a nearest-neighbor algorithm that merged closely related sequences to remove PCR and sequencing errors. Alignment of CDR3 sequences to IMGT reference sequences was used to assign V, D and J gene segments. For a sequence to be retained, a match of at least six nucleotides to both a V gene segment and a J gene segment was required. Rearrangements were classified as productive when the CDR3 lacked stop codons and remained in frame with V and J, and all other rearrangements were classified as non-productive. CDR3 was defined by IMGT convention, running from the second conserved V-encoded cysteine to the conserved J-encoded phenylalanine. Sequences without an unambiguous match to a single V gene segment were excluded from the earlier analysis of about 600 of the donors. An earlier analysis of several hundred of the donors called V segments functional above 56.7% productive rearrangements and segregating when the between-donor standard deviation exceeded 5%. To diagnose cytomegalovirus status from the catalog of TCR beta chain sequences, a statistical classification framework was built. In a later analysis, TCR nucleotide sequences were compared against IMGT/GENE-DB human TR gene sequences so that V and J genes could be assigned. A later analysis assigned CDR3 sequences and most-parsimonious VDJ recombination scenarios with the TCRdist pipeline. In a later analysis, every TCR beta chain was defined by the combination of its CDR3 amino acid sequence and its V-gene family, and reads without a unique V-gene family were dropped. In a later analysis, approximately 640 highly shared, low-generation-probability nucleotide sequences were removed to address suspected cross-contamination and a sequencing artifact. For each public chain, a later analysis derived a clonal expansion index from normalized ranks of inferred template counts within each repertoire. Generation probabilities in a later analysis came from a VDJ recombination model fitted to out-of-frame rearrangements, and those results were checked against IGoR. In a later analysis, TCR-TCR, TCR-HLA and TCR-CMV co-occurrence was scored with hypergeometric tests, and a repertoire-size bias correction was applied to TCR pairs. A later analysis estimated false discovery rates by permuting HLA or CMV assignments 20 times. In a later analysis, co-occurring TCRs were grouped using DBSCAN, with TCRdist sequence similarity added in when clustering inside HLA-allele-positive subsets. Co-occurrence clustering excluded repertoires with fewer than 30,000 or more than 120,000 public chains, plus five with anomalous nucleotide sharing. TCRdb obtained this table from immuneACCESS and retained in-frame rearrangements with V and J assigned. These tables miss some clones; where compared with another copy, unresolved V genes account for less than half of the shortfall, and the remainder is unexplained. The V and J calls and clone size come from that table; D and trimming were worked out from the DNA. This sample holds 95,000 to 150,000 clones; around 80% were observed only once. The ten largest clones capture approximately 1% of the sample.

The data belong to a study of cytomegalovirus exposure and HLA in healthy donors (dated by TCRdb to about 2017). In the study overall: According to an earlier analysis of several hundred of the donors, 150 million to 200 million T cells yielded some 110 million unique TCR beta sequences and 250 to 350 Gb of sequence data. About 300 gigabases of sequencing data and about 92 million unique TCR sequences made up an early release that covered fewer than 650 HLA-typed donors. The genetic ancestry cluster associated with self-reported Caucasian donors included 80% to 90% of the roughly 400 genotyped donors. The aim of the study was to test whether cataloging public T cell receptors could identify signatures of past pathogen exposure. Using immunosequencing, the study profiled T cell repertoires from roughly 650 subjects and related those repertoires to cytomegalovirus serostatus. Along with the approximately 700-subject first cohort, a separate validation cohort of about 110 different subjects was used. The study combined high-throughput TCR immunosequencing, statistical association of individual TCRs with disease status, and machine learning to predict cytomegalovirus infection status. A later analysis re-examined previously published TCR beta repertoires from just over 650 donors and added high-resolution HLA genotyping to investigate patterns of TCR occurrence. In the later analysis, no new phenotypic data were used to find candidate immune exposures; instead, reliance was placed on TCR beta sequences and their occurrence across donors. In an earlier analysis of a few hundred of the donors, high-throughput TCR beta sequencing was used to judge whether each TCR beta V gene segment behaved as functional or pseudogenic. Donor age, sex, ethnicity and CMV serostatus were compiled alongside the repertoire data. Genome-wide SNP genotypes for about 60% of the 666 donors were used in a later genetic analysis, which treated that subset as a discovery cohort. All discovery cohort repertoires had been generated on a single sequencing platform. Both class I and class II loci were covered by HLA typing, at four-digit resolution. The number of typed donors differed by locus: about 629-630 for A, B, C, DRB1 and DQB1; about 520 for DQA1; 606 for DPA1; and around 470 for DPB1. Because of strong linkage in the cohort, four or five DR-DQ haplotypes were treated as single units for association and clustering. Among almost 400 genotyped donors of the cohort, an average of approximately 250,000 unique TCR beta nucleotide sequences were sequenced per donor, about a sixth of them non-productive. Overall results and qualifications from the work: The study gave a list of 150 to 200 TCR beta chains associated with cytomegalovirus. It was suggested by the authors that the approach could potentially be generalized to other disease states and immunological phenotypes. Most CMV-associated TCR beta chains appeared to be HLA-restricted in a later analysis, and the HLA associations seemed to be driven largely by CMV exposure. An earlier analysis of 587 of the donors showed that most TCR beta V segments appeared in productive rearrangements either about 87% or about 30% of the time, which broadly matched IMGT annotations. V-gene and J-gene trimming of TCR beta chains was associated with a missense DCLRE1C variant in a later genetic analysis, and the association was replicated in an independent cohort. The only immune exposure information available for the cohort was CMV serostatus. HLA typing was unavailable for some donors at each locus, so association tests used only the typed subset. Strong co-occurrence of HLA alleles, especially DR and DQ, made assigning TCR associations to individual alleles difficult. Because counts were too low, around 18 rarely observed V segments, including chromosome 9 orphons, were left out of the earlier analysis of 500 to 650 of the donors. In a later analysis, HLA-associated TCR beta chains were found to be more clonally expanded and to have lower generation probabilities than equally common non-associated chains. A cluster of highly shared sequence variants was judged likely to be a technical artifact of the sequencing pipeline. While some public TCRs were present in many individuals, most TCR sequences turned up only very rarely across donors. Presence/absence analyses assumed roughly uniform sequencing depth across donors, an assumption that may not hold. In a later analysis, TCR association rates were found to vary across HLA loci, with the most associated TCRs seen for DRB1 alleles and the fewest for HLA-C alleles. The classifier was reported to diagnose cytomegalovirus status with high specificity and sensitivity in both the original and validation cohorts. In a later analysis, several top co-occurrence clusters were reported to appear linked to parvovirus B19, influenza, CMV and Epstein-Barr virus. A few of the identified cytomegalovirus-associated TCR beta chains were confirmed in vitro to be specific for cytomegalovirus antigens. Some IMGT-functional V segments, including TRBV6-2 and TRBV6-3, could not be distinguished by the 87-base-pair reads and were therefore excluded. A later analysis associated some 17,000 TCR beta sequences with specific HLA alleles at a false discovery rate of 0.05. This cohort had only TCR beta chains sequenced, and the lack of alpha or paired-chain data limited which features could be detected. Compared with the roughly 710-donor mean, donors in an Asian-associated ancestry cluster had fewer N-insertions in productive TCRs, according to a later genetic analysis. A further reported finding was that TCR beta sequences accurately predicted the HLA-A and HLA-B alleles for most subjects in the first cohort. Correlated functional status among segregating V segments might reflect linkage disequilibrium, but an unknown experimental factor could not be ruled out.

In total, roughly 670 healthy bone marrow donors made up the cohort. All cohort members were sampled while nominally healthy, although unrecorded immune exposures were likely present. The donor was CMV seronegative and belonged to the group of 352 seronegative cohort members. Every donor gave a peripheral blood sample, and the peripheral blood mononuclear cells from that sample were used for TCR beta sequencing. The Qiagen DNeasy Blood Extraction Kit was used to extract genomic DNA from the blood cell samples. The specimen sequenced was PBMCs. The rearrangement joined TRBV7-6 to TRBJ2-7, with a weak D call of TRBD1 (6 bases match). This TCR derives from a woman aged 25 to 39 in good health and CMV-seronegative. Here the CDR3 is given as CASSSSRGSRAYEQYF. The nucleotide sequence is TGTGCCAGCAGCTCGAGTAGGGGGAGTAGGGCCTACGAGCAGTACTTC.